What follows describes a single T cell receptor beta chain. Its antigen is still unknown. This sample is drawn from a study of T cells after yellow fever vaccination. A process of 5'RACE template switching, which added a universal primer site and UMIs, was used to make TCR cDNA. MiXCR was run by TCRdb on the 5' RACE reads, yielding one entry per CDR3 protein. The sample has approximately 150,000 distinct CDR3 sequences, around 9.3% seen once; the top ten hold roughly a third. Overall study results and limits: Most clones from primary vaccination resurfaced after the booster (approximately 96% CD4, around 90% CD8). It was a small share of clonotypes that appeared in both CD4 and CD8 compartments. The study noted that FACS-sorted repertoires could contain abundant clonotypes contaminating from the bulk population.

This CDR3 region has 13 residues. CDR1 and CDR2 from the germline V gene are DFQATT and SNEGSKA (reference sequence). V lost 5 bases to trimming and J lost 7 bases; unmatched junction nucleotides: 11. The chain is built from TRBV20-1 and TRBJ2-7, with 7 bases identical to TRBD1. The starting material was CD8+ T cells sorted from PBMCs, obtained 45 days after the yellow fever booster vaccination. The TCR comes from a man aged 18-30 years who received the YFV17D yellow fever vaccine. The CDR3 loop is CSARDRSYDEQYF. The CDR3 region has the DNA TGCAGTGCTCGGGACAGATCCTACGATGAGCAGTACTTC.